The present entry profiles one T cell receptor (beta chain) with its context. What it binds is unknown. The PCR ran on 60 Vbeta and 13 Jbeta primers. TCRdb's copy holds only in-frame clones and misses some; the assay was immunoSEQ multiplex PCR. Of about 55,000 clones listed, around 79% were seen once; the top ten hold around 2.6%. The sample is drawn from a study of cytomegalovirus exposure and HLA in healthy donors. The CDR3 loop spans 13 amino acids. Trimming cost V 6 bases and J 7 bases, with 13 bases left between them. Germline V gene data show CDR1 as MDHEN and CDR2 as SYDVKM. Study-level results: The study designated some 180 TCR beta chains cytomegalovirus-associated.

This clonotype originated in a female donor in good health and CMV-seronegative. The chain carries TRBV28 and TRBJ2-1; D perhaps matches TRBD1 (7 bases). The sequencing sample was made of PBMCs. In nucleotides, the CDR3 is TGTGCCAGCAGAAGACAGGGAGGTAATGAGCAGTTCTTC. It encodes CASRRQGGNEQFF.